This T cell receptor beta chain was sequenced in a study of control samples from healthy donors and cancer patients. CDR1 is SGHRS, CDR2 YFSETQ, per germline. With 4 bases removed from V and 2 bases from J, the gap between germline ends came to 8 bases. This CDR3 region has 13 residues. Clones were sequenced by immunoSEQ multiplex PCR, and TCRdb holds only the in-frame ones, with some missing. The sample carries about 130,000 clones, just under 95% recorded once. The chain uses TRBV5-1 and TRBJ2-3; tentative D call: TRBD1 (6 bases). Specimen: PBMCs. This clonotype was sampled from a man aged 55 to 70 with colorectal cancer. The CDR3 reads CASSRDNTDTQYF. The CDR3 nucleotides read TGCGCCAGCAGCCGGGACAACACAGATACGCAGTATTTT.